This passage covers 12 T cell receptor beta chains from one sample sequenced in a study of response to subunit inactivated influenza vaccine. TCRdb re-derived calls from the RT-PCR reads in MiXCR, one entry per CDR3 protein. Here the sample spans 450,000 to 500,000 distinct CDR3 sequences, about 10% being singletons. The specimen comprised PBMCs from blood, sampled 45 days after vaccination. These receptors were collected from a man aged 45-60 years who received an inactivated influenza vaccine.

This clonotype was counted ten times or more. V usage is TRBV6-5 and J usage is TRBJ2-1; D call uncertain. Germline assignment: CDR1 MNHEY and CDR2 SVGAGI. There are 12 residues in the CDR3. V was clipped by 4 bases and J by 5 bases, with 6 bases between them. The CDR3 nucleotides are TGTGCCAGCAGTTCTTTACACAATGAGCAGTTCTTC. Its translation: CASSSLHNEQFF.

This chain uses TRBV4-3 with TRBJ2-4; D gene ambiguous. The V and J ends lost 0 bases and 1 base respectively, with 16 bases between them. This CDR3 is 18 amino acids long. Germline-derived CDR1 and CDR2 are LGHNA and YSLEER. The CDR3 region is CASSQDDQVHLAKNIQYF. CDR3 DNA sequence: TGCGCCAGCAGCCAAGATGATCAGGTCCACTTGGCCAAAAACATTCAGTACTTC.

The V call is TRBV12-3 or TRBV12-4, the J call TRBJ2-4, with TRBD1 matching over 11 bases. Unmatched junction bases numbered 9, after V lost 5 bases and J lost 3 bases. The CDR3 contains 17 residues. Here the CDR3 DNA reads TGTGCCAGCAGTCCCAGGACAGGGGGCTTAGTCAAAAACATTCAGTACTTC. The encoded protein is CASSPRTGGLVKNIQYF.

This chain connects TRBV29-1 to TRBJ2-7, with D perhaps being TRBD1 or TRBD2 (5 bases each). Trimming took 5 bases from V and 1 from J, leaving 15 bases between them. Germline V lookup: CDR1 SQVTM, CDR2 ANQGSEA. The CDR3 length is 14 residues. CDR3 DNA sequence: TGCAGCGTTCGTAGTGGGACCGCGTCCTACGAGCAGTACTTC. Residues: CSVRSGTASYEQYF.

The chain uses TRBV9 and TRBJ2-1; D assignment may be TRBD1 or TRBD2 (5 bases each). In germline, CDR1 is SGDLS, CDR2 YYNGEE. CDR3 length equals 15 residues. V was shortened by 4 bases and J by 5 bases, with 16 bases between the two germline ends. CDR3 nucleotides: TGTGCCAGCAGCCCCCCCGGGGCAGTCCACAATGAGCAGTTCTTC. It specifies CASSPPGAVHNEQFF.

The chain recombines TRBV2 with TRBJ2-3; 10 bases align to TRBD2. CDR3 size: 14 residues. Per germline, CDR1 SNHLY and CDR2 FYNNEI. The J segment lost 5 bases and the V segment lost 3 bases, leaving 2 bases of the junction unmatched. The CDR3 spells CASSDLAGEDTQYF. CDR3 DNA: TGTGCCAGCAGTGATCTAGCGGGAGAAGATACGCAGTATTTT.

In this sample, this clonotype turned up a few times. The V call is TRBV18, the J call TRBJ1-2; D gene ambiguous. Trimming left V 0 bases short and J 7 bases short, with 6 bases between. This CDR3 contains 12 residues. The germline gives CDR1 KGHSH, CDR2 LQKENI. The CDR3, as DNA: TGTGCCAGCTCACCACCTTCGTTTGGCTACACCTTC. Translation gives CASSPPSFGYTF.

This clonotype was observed a single time. This could be a read error, since a much larger clone is one nucleotide away. The genes are TRBV7-2 and TRBJ2-3, with 8 nucleotides matching TRBD2. CDR1 is SGHTA and CDR2 is FQGNSA in the germline V gene. With V trimmed by 1 base and J by 4 bases, 4 bases remained unmatched. The CDR3 totals 15 residues. The CDR3 protein is CASSLGRAGADTQYF. The CDR3 DNA reads as TGTGCCAGCAGCTTAGGTCGAGCGGGGGCAGATACGCAGTATTTT.

This clonotype was counted between two and nine times. The genes are TRBV12-3 or TRBV12-4 and TRBJ2-1; maybe TRBD1 (6 bases). Between the trimmed V and J ends, which lost 6 bases and 9 bases, there was a span of 18 bases. This CDR3 has 14 residues. The CDR3 spells CASRKTGTQGEQFF. In DNA, the CDR3 is TGTGCCAGCAGAAAAACCGGGACACAGGGTGAGCAGTTCTTC.

This clonotype has a handful of counts. J is TRBJ2-7 and V is TRBV10-3; the D gene is possibly TRBD1 (5 bases). Germline-derived CDR1 and CDR2 are ENHRY and SYGVKD. The ends were cut back, 0 bases at V and 1 base at J, with 10 bases in the middle. CDR3 length: 15 amino acids. CDR3 in amino acids: CAISESGRESYEQYF. The CDR3 DNA reads TGTGCCATCAGTGAGTCAGGCAGGGAATCCTACGAGCAGTACTTC.

This sequence joins TRBV6-5 and TRBJ2-7; 9 positions match TRBD1. This CDR3 is 15 amino acids long. CDR1 and CDR2 from the germline V gene are MNHEY and SVGAGI. Trimming cost V 0 bases and J 4 bases; bases outside gene matches: 4. The CDR3 coding sequence is TGTGCCAGCAGTTACTCGGACAGGGGACCATACGAGCAGTACTTC. Translating gives CASSYSDRGPYEQYF.

In its sample, this clonotype was seen a few times. The genes are TRBV6-2 or TRBV6-3 and TRBJ2-1; TRBD1 agrees at 8 bases. The junction had 7 bases not matched to a gene; V was cut back by 2 bases and J by 7 bases. The CDR3 has 15 amino acids. Per the germline V gene, CDR1 is MNHEY and CDR2 is SVGEGT. CDR3 protein: CASSYTGQADNEQFF. As DNA, the CDR3 is TGTGCCAGCAGTTACACGGGACAGGCTGATAATGAGCAGTTCTTC.